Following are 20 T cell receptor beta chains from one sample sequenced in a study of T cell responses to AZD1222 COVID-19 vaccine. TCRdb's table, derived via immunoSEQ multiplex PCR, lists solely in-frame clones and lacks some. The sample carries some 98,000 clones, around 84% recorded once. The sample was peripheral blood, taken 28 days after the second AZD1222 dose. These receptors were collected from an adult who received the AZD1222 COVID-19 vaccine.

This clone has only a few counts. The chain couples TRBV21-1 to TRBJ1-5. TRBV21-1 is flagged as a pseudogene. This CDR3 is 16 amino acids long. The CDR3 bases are TGTGCCAGCAGCAAACCGGCAGCGAAGTACAATCAGCCCCAGCATTTT. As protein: CASSKPAAKYNQPQHF.

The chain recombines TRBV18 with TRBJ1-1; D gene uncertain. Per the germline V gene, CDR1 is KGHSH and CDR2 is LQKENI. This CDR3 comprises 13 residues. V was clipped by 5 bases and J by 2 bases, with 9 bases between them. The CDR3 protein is CASSMGSNTEAFF. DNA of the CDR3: TGTGCCAGCTCAATGGGGTCCAACACTGAAGCTTTCTTT.

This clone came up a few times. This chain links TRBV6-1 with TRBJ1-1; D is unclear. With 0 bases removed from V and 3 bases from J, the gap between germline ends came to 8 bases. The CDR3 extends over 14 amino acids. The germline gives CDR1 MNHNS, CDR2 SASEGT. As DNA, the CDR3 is TGTGCCAGCAGTGAAGCTCGGCGAGACACTGAAGCTTTCTTT. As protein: CASSEARRDTEAFF.

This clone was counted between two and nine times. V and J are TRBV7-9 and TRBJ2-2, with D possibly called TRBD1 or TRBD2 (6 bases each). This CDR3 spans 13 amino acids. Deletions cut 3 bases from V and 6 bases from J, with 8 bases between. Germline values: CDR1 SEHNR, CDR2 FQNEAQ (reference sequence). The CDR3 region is CASSLEGAGELFF. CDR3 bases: TGTGCCAGCAGCTTGGAGGGGGCCGGGGAGCTGTTTTTT.

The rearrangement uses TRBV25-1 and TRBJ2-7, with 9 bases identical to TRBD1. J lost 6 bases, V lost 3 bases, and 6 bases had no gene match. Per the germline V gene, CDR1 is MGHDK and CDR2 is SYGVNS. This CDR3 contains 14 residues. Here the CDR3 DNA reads TGTGCCAGCAGTGAGAGGACAGGGGTAAGCGAGCAGTACTTC. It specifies CASSERTGVSEQYF.

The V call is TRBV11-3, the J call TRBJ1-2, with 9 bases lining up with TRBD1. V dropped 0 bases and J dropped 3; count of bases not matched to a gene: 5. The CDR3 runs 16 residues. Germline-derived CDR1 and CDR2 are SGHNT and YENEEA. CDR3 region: CASSLELTGGDYGYTF. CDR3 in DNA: TGTGCCAGCAGCTTAGAGCTAACAGGGGGCGACTATGGCTACACCTTC.

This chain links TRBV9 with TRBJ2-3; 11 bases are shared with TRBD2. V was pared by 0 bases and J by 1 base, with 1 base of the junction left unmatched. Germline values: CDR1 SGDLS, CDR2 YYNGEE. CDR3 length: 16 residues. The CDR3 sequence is CASSVVAGGGTDTQYF. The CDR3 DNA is TGTGCCAGCAGCGTAGTAGCGGGGGGGGGCACAGATACGCAGTATTTT.

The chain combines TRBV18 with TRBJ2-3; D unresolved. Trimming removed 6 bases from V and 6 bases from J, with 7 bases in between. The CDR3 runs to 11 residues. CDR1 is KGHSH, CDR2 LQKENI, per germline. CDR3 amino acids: CASSAADTQYF. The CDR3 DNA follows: TGTGCCAGCTCCGCGGCGGATACGCAGTATTTT.

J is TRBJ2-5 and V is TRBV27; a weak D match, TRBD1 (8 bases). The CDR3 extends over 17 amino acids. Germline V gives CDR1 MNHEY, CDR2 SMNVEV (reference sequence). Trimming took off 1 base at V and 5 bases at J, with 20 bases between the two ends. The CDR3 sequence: CASSLYLRGRGSETQYF. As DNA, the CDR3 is TGTGCCAGCAGTTTATATCTCAGGGGGCGGGGGTCGGAGACCCAGTACTTC.

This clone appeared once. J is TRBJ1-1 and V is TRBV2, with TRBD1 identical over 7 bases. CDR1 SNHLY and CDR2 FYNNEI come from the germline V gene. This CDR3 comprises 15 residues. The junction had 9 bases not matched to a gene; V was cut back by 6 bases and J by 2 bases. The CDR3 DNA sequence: TGTGCCAGCAGCGAGGGAAGACAGGGAAACACTGAAGCTTTCTTT. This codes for CASSEGRQGNTEAFF.

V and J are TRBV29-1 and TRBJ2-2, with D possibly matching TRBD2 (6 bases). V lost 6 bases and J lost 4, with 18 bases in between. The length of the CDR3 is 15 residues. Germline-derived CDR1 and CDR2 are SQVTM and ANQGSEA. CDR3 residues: CSVGLRLGGTGELFF. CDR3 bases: TGCAGCGTCGGACTTAGGCTGGGGGGCACCGGGGAGCTGTTTTTT.

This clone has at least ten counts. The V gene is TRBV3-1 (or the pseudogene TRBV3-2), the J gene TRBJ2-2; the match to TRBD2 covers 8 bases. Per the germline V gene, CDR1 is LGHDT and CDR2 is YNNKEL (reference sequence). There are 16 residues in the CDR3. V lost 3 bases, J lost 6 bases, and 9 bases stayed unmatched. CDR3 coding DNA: TGTGCCAGCAGCCAGCCCGGGACTAGATTCTCCGGGGAGCTGTTTTTT. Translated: CASSQPGTRFSGELFF.

CDR3 nucleotides: TGCGCCAGCAGCCCGGGAGGAGCCAACAGGGGTGGAGGCTACACCTTC. Its protein product is CASSPGGANRGGGYTF. The chain employs TRBV5-1 and TRBJ1-2; 7 bases are a match to TRBD1. Unmatched junction bases numbered 17, after V lost 4 bases and J lost 8 bases. This CDR3 comprises 16 residues. Germline loops: CDR1 SGHRS, CDR2 YFSETQ.

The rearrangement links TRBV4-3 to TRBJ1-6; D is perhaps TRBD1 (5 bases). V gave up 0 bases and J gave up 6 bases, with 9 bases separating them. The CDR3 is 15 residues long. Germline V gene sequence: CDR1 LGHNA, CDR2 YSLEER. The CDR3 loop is CASSQDLQVNSPLHF. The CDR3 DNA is TGCGCCAGCAGCCAAGATTTACAGGTTAATTCACCCCTCCACTTT.

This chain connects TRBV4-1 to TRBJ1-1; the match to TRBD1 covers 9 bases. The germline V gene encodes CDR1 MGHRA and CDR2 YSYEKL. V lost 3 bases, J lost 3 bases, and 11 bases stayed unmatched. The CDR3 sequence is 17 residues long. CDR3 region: CASSHPQDRGSDTEAFF. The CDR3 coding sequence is TGCGCCAGCAGCCACCCCCAGGACAGGGGAAGTGACACTGAAGCTTTCTTT.

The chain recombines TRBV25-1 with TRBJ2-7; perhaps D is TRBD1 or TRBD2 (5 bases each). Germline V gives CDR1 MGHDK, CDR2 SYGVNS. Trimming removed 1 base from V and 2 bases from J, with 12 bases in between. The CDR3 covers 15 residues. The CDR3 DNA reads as TGTGCCAGCAGTGAATGGGGGACGAATACCTACGAGCAGTACTTC. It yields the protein CASSEWGTNTYEQYF.

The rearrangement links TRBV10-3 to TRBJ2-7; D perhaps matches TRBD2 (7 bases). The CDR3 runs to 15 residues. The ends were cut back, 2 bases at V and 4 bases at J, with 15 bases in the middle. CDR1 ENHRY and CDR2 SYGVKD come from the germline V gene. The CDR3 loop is CAISEGGARAYEQYF. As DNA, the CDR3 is TGTGCCATCAGTGAGGGGGGGGCGAGGGCTTACGAGCAGTACTTC.

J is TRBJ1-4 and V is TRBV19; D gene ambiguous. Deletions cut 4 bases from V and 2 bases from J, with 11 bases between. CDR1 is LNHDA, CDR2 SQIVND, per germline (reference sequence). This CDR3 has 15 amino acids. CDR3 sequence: CASSTAASTNEKLFF. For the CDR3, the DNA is TGTGCCAGTAGTACCGCGGCCAGCACTAATGAAAAACTGTTTTTT.

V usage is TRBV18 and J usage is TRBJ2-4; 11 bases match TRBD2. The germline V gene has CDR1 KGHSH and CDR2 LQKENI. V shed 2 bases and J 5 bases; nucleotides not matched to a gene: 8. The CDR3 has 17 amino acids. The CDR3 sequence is CASSPSTSGSSQNIQYF. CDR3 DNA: TGTGCCAGCTCACCATCAACTAGCGGGAGTTCCCAAAACATTCAGTACTTC.

Written as DNA, the CDR3 is TGTGCCAGCAGCTTGGCACCGGGACAGGGGCCAGGAAACACCATATATTTT. This sequence encodes CASSLAPGQGPGNTIYF. The chain combines TRBV5-4 with TRBJ1-3; 10 bases map to TRBD1. The J segment lost 4 bases and the V segment lost 0 bases, leaving 7 bases of the junction unmatched. The CDR3 extends over 17 amino acids. Germline lookup yields CDR1 SGHNT and CDR2 YYREEE (reference sequence).